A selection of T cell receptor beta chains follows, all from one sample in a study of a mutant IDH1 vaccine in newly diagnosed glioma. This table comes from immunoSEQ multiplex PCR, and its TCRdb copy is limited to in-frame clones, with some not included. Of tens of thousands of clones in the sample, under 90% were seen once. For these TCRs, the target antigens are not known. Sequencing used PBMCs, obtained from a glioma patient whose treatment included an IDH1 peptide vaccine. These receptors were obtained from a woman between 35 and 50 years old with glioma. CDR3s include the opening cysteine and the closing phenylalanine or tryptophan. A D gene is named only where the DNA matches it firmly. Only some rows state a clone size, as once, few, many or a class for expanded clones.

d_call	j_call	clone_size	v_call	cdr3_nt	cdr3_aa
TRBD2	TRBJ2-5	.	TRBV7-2	TGTGCCAGCAGCTCGGGACTAGCGGGGGCACAAGAGACCCAGTACTTC	CASSSGLAGAQETQYF
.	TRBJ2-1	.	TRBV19	TGTGCCAGTAGCACAGGGAGCTCCTACAATGAGCAGTTCTTC	CASSTGSSYNEQFF
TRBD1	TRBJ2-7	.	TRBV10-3	TGTGCCATCCAGTCGGGACAGGGCCTTACGAGCACGTACTTC	CAIQSGQGLTSTYF
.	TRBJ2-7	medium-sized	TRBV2	TGTGCTACAACCGGGCTAGATTCCTACGAGCAGTACTTC	CATTGLDSYEQYF
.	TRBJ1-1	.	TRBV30	TGTGCCTGGAGTGTACGTTTTGCCACTGAAGCTTTCTTT	CAWSVRFATEAFF
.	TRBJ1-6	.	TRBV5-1	TGCGCCAGCAGCTCGCTGACGAATTCACCCCTCCACTTT	CASSSLTNSPLHF
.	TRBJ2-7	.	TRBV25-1	TGTGCCAGCAGTGAAAGGCGGGCAGGGACCAGCTACGAGCAGTACTTC	CASSERRAGTSYEQYF
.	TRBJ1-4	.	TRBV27	TGTGCCAGCAGTTTATCACTACGGGAAAAACTGTTTTTT	CASSLSLREKLFF
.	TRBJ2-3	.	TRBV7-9	TGTGCCAGCAGCTTAGGATCGACGAGCACAGATACGCAGTATTTT	CASSLGSTSTDTQYF
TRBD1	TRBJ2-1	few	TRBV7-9	TGTGCCAGCAGCTTGTGGGTGGGACAGTACGATGAGCAGTTCTTC	CASSLWVGQYDEQFF
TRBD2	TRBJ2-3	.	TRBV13	TGTGCCAGCAGCTTAGCGGGGGGTCGCACAGATACGCAGTATTTT	CASSLAGGRTDTQYF
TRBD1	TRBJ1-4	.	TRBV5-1	TGCGCCAGCAGCCGAGGACCACAGGGGGTAGGGGCAACTAATGAAAAACTGTTTTTT	CASSRGPQGVGATNEKLFF
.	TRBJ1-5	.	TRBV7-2	TGTGCCAGCAGCTCAAACCAGGGTTTGGGTCAGCCCCAGCATTTT	CASSSNQGLGQPQHF
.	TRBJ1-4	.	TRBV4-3	TGCGCCAGCAGCCAAGATCCCCCACAAGCTGTTAATGAAAAACTGTTTTTT	CASSQDPPQAVNEKLFF
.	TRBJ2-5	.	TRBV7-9	TGTGCCAGCAGCTTAGTCTCGGGACACACATTAGAGACCCAGTACTTC	CASSLVSGHTLETQYF
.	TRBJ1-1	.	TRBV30	TGTGCCTGGAGTGTAGCGACACGGATTGAAGCTTTCTTT	CAWSVATRIEAFF
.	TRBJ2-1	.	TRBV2	TGTGCCAGCAGTGATCGGCGGTCCTATAACAATGAGCAGTTCTTC	CASSDRRSYNNEQFF
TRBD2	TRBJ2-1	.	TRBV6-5	TGTGCCAGCAGTCAAACTAGCGGGAGGGCCAATGAGCAGTTCTTC	CASSQTSGRANEQFF
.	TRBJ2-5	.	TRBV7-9	TGTGCCAGCAGCTTACTCCGGGACGCCCAAGAGACCCAGTACTTC	CASSLLRDAQETQYF
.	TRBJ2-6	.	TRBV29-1	TGCAGCGTTGAAGCGGGAAGCTCTGGGGCCAACGTCCTGACTTTC	CSVEAGSSGANVLTF
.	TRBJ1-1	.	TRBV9	TGTGCCAGCAGCGTAGAGGGGGGCACTGAAGCTTTCTTT	CASSVEGGTEAFF
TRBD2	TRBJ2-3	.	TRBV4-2	TGTGCCAGCAGCCAAGCACTAGCGGGGGATGGGGATACGCAGTATTTT	CASSQALAGDGDTQYF
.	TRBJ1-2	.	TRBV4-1	TGCGCCAGCAGCCAAGAAATTGGCAGGGCCTATGGCTACACCTTC	CASSQEIGRAYGYTF
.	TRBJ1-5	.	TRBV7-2	TGTGCCAGCAGCCCACAGGGTGACAATCAGCCCCAGCATTTT	CASSPQGDNQPQHF
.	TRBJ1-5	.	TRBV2	TGTGCCAGCAGTGACGGGGAAAGCAATCAGCCCCAGCATTTT	CASSDGESNQPQHF
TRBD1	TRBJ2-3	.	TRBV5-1	TGCGCCAGCAGCGGTTCCGGGACAGGGCGGGCAGATACGCAGTATTTT	CASSGSGTGRADTQYF